The T cell receptor beta chain under discussion was sequenced for a study of cytomegalovirus exposure and HLA in healthy donors. Across the study: Among the 300 to 400 donors who were genotyped, 81% fell in the genetic ancestry cluster that is associated with self-reported Caucasian donors.

This clone was seen ten or more times. Unmatched junction bases numbered 7, after V lost 0 bases and J lost 4 bases. The CDR3 length is 16 residues. Germline-derived CDR1 and CDR2 are MNHNS and SASEGT. Amplification used 60 Vbeta primers and 13 Jbeta primers. The method was immunoSEQ multiplex PCR; TCRdb's version includes in-frame clones alone and lacks a portion of them. Seen here are 83,000 or so clones, about 76% observed once, and the top ten hold about a tenth. The material sequenced was PBMCs. This chain links TRBV6-1 with TRBJ2-3; 7 bases are a match to TRBD2. This TCR came from a man aged 30-40 years in good health and CMV-seropositive. The CDR3 nucleotides are TGTGCCAGCAGTGAAGCGGGAGGGAATTACCCAGATACGCAGTATTTT. Protein: CASSEAGGNYPDTQYF.